These 20 T cell receptor beta chains were all obtained from the same sample, sequenced in a study of blood T cell repertoires in COVID-19. The data were produced by immunoSEQ multiplex PCR, yet TCRdb's version contains in-frame clones alone and is incomplete. The profile shows nearly 100,000 clones, roughly 83% of them singletons. The sample comprised peripheral blood. The receptor source for this set is a woman aged 55-75 years with acute or convalescent COVID-19.

The chain is built from TRBV6-6 and TRBJ1-1, with TRBD1 identical over 12 bases. Germline V CDR1 and CDR2: MNHNY, SVGAGI (reference sequence). Unmatched junction bases numbered 5, after V lost 5 bases and J lost 4 bases. This CDR3 is built from 15 residues. The CDR3 nucleotides read TGTGCCAGCAGTGGGGGACAGGGGGCTGTCACTGAAGCTTTCTTT. Its translation: CASSGGQGAVTEAFF.

V is TRBV6-5 and J is TRBJ1-2; 9 positions match TRBD1. Germline CDR1 is MNHEY and CDR2 is SVGAGI. The CDR3 totals 14 residues. V shed 6 bases and J 8 bases; nucleotides not matched to a gene: 10. In DNA, the CDR3 is TGTGCCAGCAGCCGAGGAGGGGACAGGGAGGGCTACACCTTC. It translates to CASSRGGDREGYTF.

The chain couples TRBV11-2 to TRBJ1-4; D possibly corresponds to TRBD1 (6 bases). The CDR3 has 13 residues. V lost 3 bases to trimming and J lost 14 bases, with 16 bases between them. CDR1 is SGHAT, CDR2 FQNNGV, per germline. The DNA of the CDR3 is TGTGCCAGCAGCTTTCGTTCGGGGGGCTGGCTGTTTTTT. Its translation: CASSFRSGGWLFF.

The rearrangement links TRBV2 to TRBJ2-7; 9 positions agree with TRBD2. V dropped 0 bases and J dropped 4; count of bases not matched to a gene: 4. Germline CDR1 SNHLY, CDR2 FYNNEI. This CDR3 spans 15 amino acids. As DNA, the CDR3 is TGTGCCAGCAGTGAAGCGGCGGCGGGGGGGTACGAGCAGTACTTC. It encodes CASSEAAAGGYEQYF.

This chain joins TRBV3-1 (or the pseudogene TRBV3-2) and TRBJ1-6; a possible D gene is TRBD1 (6 bases). This CDR3 spans 15 amino acids. The germline CDR1 and CDR2 sequences are LGHDT and YNNKEL (reference sequence). V was pared by 3 bases and J by 7 bases, with 13 bases between. In nucleotides, the CDR3 is TGTGCCAGCAGCCAGGGGGGGGGCCGCAATTCACCCCTCCACTTT. Protein: CASSQGGGRNSPLHF.

The chain uses TRBV5-4 and TRBJ1-2; perhaps TRBD1 as D (5 bases). The germline V gene has CDR1 SGHNT and CDR2 YYREEE (reference sequence). The CDR3 covers 13 residues. V lost 2 bases and J lost 3, with 8 bases in between. The DNA for the CDR3 is TGTGCCAGCAGCTTTGGCAGGGACTATGGCTACACCTTC. Translation: CASSFGRDYGYTF.

The chain uses TRBV5-6 and TRBJ2-1, with D uncertain. CDR3 length: 13 residues. Germline CDR1 is SGHDT and CDR2 is YYEEEE. V lost 3 bases, J lost 7 bases, and 11 bases lay in between. CDR3 in DNA: TGTGCCAGCAGCTCAGATTTTCGAAATGAGCAGTTCTTC. Encoded protein: CASSSDFRNEQFF. Supplemented by reference TRBV5-6 and TRBJ2-1, the full variable domain reads DAGVTQSPTHLIKTRGQQVTLRCSPKSGHDTVSWYQQALGQGPQFIFQYYEEEERQRGNFPDRFSGHQFPNYSSELNVNALLLGDSALYLCASSSDFRNEQFFGPGTRLTVL.

V and J are TRBV3-1 (or the pseudogene TRBV3-2) and TRBJ1-1; possible D gene TRBD1, 5 bases. CDR1 LGHDT and CDR2 YNNKEL come from the germline V gene (reference sequence). V shed 5 bases and J shed 3 bases, with 13 bases lying between them. This CDR3 spans 14 amino acids. CDR3: CASSTWGRDTEAFF. CDR3 nucleotides: TGTGCCAGCAGCACTTGGGGGAGGGACACTGAAGCTTTCTTT.

The CDR3 coding sequence is TGTGCCAGCAAACAGGGACTAGCGGGGGTAGAGACCCAGTACTTC. Translated, it gives CASKQGLAGVETQYF. This chain links TRBV2 with TRBJ2-5; 14 bases fit TRBD2. CDR1 is SNHLY and CDR2 is FYNNEI in the germline V gene. CDR3 length equals 15 residues. V trimming: 7 bases; J trimming: 4 bases; junction bases outside the gene matches: 5.

This clone was recorded once. This chain uses TRBV30 with TRBJ1-1; TRBD1 aligns across 7 bases. With V trimmed by 8 bases and J by 3 bases, 9 bases remained unmatched. Germline loops: CDR1 GTSNPN, CDR2 SVGIG (reference sequence). The CDR3 runs 13 residues. In nucleotides, the CDR3 is TGTGCCCGGGCGAGGGGGCCCGACACTGAAGCTTTCTTT. Its translation is CARARGPDTEAFF.

The J gene is TRBJ2-5, the V gene TRBV5-1, with a possible D match to TRBD2 (6 bases). The CDR3 contains 15 residues. V was pared by 2 bases and J by 2 bases, with 13 bases between. The germline gives CDR1 SGHRS, CDR2 YFSETQ. DNA of the CDR3: TGCGCCAGCAGCTTTGGGCGGGGATATCAAGAGACCCAGTACTTC. It is translated as CASSFGRGYQETQYF.

V gene TRBV6-5 combines with J gene TRBJ2-1; a possible D gene is TRBD1 (6 bases). Germline lookup yields CDR1 MNHEY and CDR2 SVGAGI. This CDR3 has 13 residues. V was pared by 6 bases and J by 8 bases, with 14 bases between. The CDR3 is CASRYPGVHEQFF. DNA for the CDR3: TGTGCCAGCAGATACCCAGGGGTCCATGAGCAGTTCTTC.

V and J are TRBV10-2 and TRBJ1-1; no clear D. Trimming removed 4 bases from V and 1 base from J, with 7 bases in between. From germline, CDR1 is WSHSY and CDR2 SAAADI. This CDR3 region has 13 residues. CDR3 bases: TGCGCCAGCAGTGTACGGGAGAACACTGAAGCTTTCTTT. It yields the protein CASSVRENTEAFF.

The J gene is TRBJ1-4, the V gene TRBV2, with TRBD1 as a possible D gene (5 bases). V gave up 6 bases and J gave up 8 bases, with 25 bases separating them. Germline V gene lookup returns CDR1 SNHLY and CDR2 FYNNEI. CDR3 length equals 17 residues. CDR3 DNA: TGTGCCAGCAGGCCCACTCCCCTCAGGGTCGTAGGCGAAAAACTGTTTTTT. As protein: CASRPTPLRVVGEKLFF.

V gene TRBV28 combines with J gene TRBJ2-2, with D tentatively TRBD1 (6 bases). Trimming took 6 bases from V and 1 from J, leaving 15 bases between them. Looked up from germline, CDR1 is MDHEN and CDR2 is SYDVKM. This CDR3 is built from 16 residues. CDR3 DNA sequence: TGTGCCAGCAGCACTTTACCGGGACAGAACACCGGGGAGCTGTTTTTT. The encoded protein is CASSTLPGQNTGELFF.

The chain recombines TRBV5-1 with TRBJ2-2, with TRBD1 matching over 9 bases. This CDR3 region has 16 residues. V lost 0 bases, J lost 1 base, and 1 base stayed unmatched. Germline V gene data show CDR1 as SGHRS and CDR2 as YFSETQ. The CDR3 DNA reads as TGCGCCAGCAGCTTGGGGGACAGGGTGAACACCGGGGAGCTGTTTTTT. Translated, it gives CASSLGDRVNTGELFF.

The V call is TRBV7-9, the J call TRBJ1-2; TRBD1 aligns across 7 bases. This CDR3 spans 13 amino acids. The junction had 6 bases not matched to a gene; V was cut back by 6 bases and J by 5 bases. The germline V gene encodes CDR1 SEHNR and CDR2 FQNEAQ (reference sequence). CDR3 in amino acids: CASSWDSSYGYTF. The CDR3 nucleotides are TGTGCCAGCAGTTGGGACAGTAGTTATGGCTACACCTTC.

This clone was counted once. V and J are TRBV19 and TRBJ1-3, with D hard to call. The CDR3 spans 13 residues. V was shortened by 10 bases and J by 0 bases, with 10 bases between the two germline ends. Germline CDR1 and CDR2: LNHDA and SQIVND (reference sequence). In DNA, the CDR3 is TGTGCCACGGGATCACCCTCTGGAAACACCATATATTTT. Translating it yields CATGSPSGNTIYF. Full variable domain (rest looked up from reference TRBV19 and TRBJ1-3): DGGITQSPKYLFRKEGQNVTLSCEQNLNHDAMYWYRQDPGQGLRLIYYSQIVNDFQKGDIAEGYSVSREKKESFPLTVTSAQKNPTAFYLCATGSPSGNTIYFGEGSWLTVV.

The chain carries TRBV15 and TRBJ2-7, with 12 bases lining up with TRBD1. V gave up 1 base and J gave up 5 bases; unmatched junction bases: 9. The CDR3 extends over 17 amino acids. CDR1 is LNHNV, CDR2 YYDKDF, per germline (reference sequence). In DNA form, the CDR3 reads TGTGCCACCAGCAGAGGTAGCGGGACAGGGGGCATCAACGAGCAGTACTTC. It yields the protein CATSRGSGTGGINEQYF.

The chain employs TRBV21-1 and TRBJ1-5; no check of the table's D call, TRBD1, against the DNA was made. TRBV21-1 is a known pseudogene. The CDR3 totals 19 residues. The CDR3 loop reads CASSKRIGAGAYSNQPQHF. The CDR3 DNA is TGTGCCAGCAGCAAAAGGATTGGGGCAGGGGCTTATAGCAATCAGCCCCAGCATTTT.